The 19 T cell receptor beta chains given below trace back to one sample, sequenced in a study of T-cell memory formation after mild COVID-19. One entry per CDR3 protein results from TCRdb running MiXCR on the 5' RACE reads. The top ten clones hold 21% of a sample with a few hundred thousand distinct CDR3 sequences, 20% to 25% of them seen once. Sequencing was done on a sample of PBMCs or a T cell subset sorted from them (not recorded which). The receptors here all came from a man aged 18-30 years who had mild COVID-19 (a few samples of this study predate the infection). Cell type and time point are not known.

V gene TRBV1 combines with J gene TRBJ1-5; the table's D call of TRBD1 was not tested on the DNA. TRBV1 is given as a pseudogene. This CDR3 is 17 amino acids long. Here the CDR3 reads CTSSGRTGDHSNQPQHF. CDR3 nucleotides: TGCACCAGCAGCGGACGGACAGGTGATCATAGCAATCAGCCCCAGCATTTT.

This chain connects TRBV12-3 or TRBV12-4 to TRBJ1-2, with D possibly TRBD1 on 6 matching bases. V was shortened by 6 bases and J by 4 bases, with 12 bases between the two germline ends. The CDR3 has 13 residues. The CDR3 DNA follows: TGTGCCAGCAGCAGGGGCGGACCCTATGGCTACACCTTC. It specifies CASSRGGPYGYTF.

This clonotype showed up just a few times. The chain has TRBV12-3 or TRBV12-4 and TRBJ2-3; 14 bases are shared with TRBD2. This CDR3 has 17 amino acids. The J segment lost 2 bases and the V segment lost 5 bases, leaving 6 bases of the junction unmatched. CDR3 residues: CASSRRTSGGFTDTQYF. The DNA of the CDR3 is TGTGCCAGCAGTCGCCGGACTAGCGGGGGGTTCACAGATACGCAGTATTTT.

This clonotype was counted only a few times. This chain connects TRBV25-1 to TRBJ2-7; TRBD2 matches at 8 bases. The CDR3 has 13 residues. Losses at the gene ends were 10 bases for V and 2 bases for J; bases not matched to a gene: 7. CDR1 is MGHDK and CDR2 is SYGVNS in the germline V gene. CDR3 nucleotide sequence: TGTGCCACCGAAAAAGCGGGGGCCTACGAGCAGTACTTC. Amino acids: CATEKAGAYEQYF.

The chain joins TRBV4-2 to TRBJ1-1; D remains ambiguous. Germline lookup yields CDR1 LGHNA and CDR2 YNFKEQ. The CDR3 loop spans 14 amino acids. V lost 1 base and J 1 base, leaving 7 bases between the germline ends. The CDR3 protein is CASSQAQQNTEAFF. DNA of the CDR3: TGTGCCAGCAGCCAAGCTCAGCAGAACACTGAAGCTTTCTTT.

This sequence joins TRBV12-3 or TRBV12-4 and TRBJ2-5; 9 bases align to TRBD1. This CDR3 is built from 15 residues. V lost 6 bases, J lost 7 bases, and 12 bases stayed unmatched. CDR3 bases: TGTGCCAGCAGCCTGGGACAGGGATTGGCCGGGACCCAGTACTTC. This gives the protein CASSLGQGLAGTQYF.

This clonotype was counted a few times. The chain employs TRBV7-9 and TRBJ2-7, with D possibly matching TRBD2 (5 bases). CDR1 SEHNR and CDR2 FQNEAQ come from the germline V gene (reference sequence). With 5 bases removed from V and 0 bases from J, the gap between germline ends came to 14 bases. CDR3 size: 15 residues. The CDR3 spells CASSPPGVISYEQYF. CDR3 coding DNA: TGTGCCAGCAGCCCTCCCGGGGTCATCTCCTACGAGCAGTACTTC.

This clonotype was detected only a few times. The conserved phenylalanine or tryptophan is not found at the CDR3 terminus, so this likely reflects a read error. This chain uses TRBV18 with TRBJ2-2; a weak D match, TRBD1 (5 bases). CDR1 and CDR2 (germline): KGHSH, LQKENI. The CDR3 loop spans 16 amino acids. Deletions cut 1 base from V and 1 base from J, with 10 bases between. The chain's CDR3 is CASSPRSQGNTGELFL. As DNA, the CDR3 is TGTGCCAGCTCACCACGTAGCCAGGGGAACACCGGGGAGCTGTTTTTG.

Many counts were recorded for this clonotype. This chain links TRBV20-1 with TRBJ1-1; 10 positions match TRBD1. The V gene's germline CDR1 is DFQATT and CDR2 SNEGSKA (reference sequence). V dropped 2 bases and J dropped 3; count of bases not matched to a gene: 3. This CDR3 has 14 residues. CDR3 sequence: CSARSTGGYTEAFF. For the CDR3, the DNA is TGCAGTGCTAGATCGACAGGGGGCTACACTGAAGCTTTCTTT.

J is TRBJ1-6 and V is TRBV6-2 or TRBV6-3, with no clear D. Germline CDR1 and CDR2: MNHEY and SVGEGT. The CDR3 consists of 14 residues. The V end was cut by 2 bases, the J end by 9 bases, with 11 bases between. The CDR3 coding sequence is TGTGCCAGCAGTTACGGGGAGCTGGGTTCACCCCTCCACTTT. Translation: CASSYGELGSPLHF.

A few counts support this clonotype. The chain is built from TRBV6-6 and TRBJ2-7; D is ambiguous. CDR1 MNHNY and CDR2 SVGAGI come from the germline V gene (reference sequence). This CDR3 has 13 amino acids. Trimming cost V 8 bases and J 2 bases, with 13 bases left between them. The CDR3: CASHGQTAYEQYF. DNA of the CDR3: TGTGCCAGCCACGGCCAGACCGCCTACGAGCAGTACTTC.

This clonotype was counted a single time. The chain has TRBV6-2 or TRBV6-3 and TRBJ2-1; 12 bases agree with TRBD2. Germline-derived CDR1 and CDR2 are MNHEY and SVGEGT. CDR3 size: 15 residues. Trimming removed 6 bases from V and 10 bases from J; junction bases left unmatched: 10. The CDR3: CASRLRLAGGVEQFF. CDR3 coding DNA: TGTGCCAGCAGGCTCCGGCTAGCGGGGGGGGTCGAGCAGTTCTTC.

The chain employs TRBV6-2 or TRBV6-3 and TRBJ2-1; possible D gene TRBD2, 6 bases. The CDR3 contains 15 residues. Germline V lookup: CDR1 MNHEY, CDR2 SVGEGT. V lost 8 bases, J lost 0 bases, and 14 bases lay in between. The CDR3 region has the DNA TGTGCCAGCGGGAGTGGGGGGAACTCCTACAATGAGCAGTTCTTC. Its protein product is CASGSGGNSYNEQFF.

There are a few counts of this clonotype. The chain joins TRBV19 to TRBJ2-5; 10 nucleotides line up with TRBD1. CDR3 length equals 15 residues. Germline V lookup: CDR1 LNHDA, CDR2 SQIVND (reference sequence). The V and J ends lost 3 bases and 5 bases, in that order; junction bases with no gene match: 6. CDR3 nucleotide sequence: TGTGCCAGTAGTATTTGGACAGGGGGATTGGAGACCCAGTACTTC. Its protein is CASSIWTGGLETQYF.

Regarding this clonotype: Germline is not matched at one junction end, which may reflect a read error. The gene calls are TRBV27 and TRBJ2-7; 9 nucleotides align to TRBD2. Germline CDR1 MNHEY, CDR2 SMNVEV (reference sequence). The CDR3 totals 11 residues. This chain's CDR3 is CASGKGTSFFF. The CDR3, as DNA: TGTGCCAGCGGTAAAGGGACTAGCTTCTTCTTC.

This clonotype was counted at least ten times. CDR3: CASSLSGVQGPKSYF. The CDR3 DNA sequence: TGTGCCAGCAGCTTAAGCGGAGTTCAGGGACCCAAGTCGTACTTC. This rearrangement joins TRBV11-2 to TRBJ2-7, with D possibly called TRBD1 or TRBD2 (5 bases each). The ends were cut back, 2 bases at V and 12 bases at J, with 23 bases in the middle. Germline V gene sequence: CDR1 SGHAT, CDR2 FQNNGV. This CDR3 contains 15 residues.

This chain joins TRBV6-2 or TRBV6-3 and TRBJ2-5, with 9 bases aligning to TRBD1. Germline-derived CDR1 and CDR2 are MNHEY and SVGEGT. With V trimmed by 6 bases and J by 1 base, 9 bases remained unmatched. CDR3 length: 16 residues. For the CDR3, the DNA is TGTGCCAGCAGCTGGATCCCGGGACAGGGCCAAGAGACCCAGTACTTC. This translates into CASSWIPGQGQETQYF.

This rearrangement joins TRBV3-1 to TRBJ1-1, with TRBD1 as a possible D gene (6 bases). The CDR3 has 12 amino acids. Trimming pared 10 bases from V and 2 bases from J, leaving 11 bases between. Germline V lookup: CDR1 LGHDT, CDR2 YNNKEL (reference sequence). CDR3 DNA sequence: TGTGCCACAACACAGGGAAACACTGAAGCTTTCTTT. Translating gives CATTQGNTEAFF.

This clonotype has ten or more counts. The genes are TRBV2 and TRBJ1-5, with 9 bases that match TRBD1. This CDR3 has 14 amino acids. V lost 6 bases to trimming and J lost 5 bases; unmatched junction nucleotides: 5. Germline-derived CDR1 and CDR2 are SNHLY and FYNNEI. Written as DNA, the CDR3 is TGTGCCAGCAGGATTGGACAGGGGCATCAGCCCCAGCATTTT. Translation: CASRIGQGHQPQHF.